Sequencing of this T cell receptor (beta chain) was carried out in a study of early stage breast cancer tumors. The V gene lost 5 bases and the J gene lost 8 bases, with 14 bases spanning the gap. The CDR3 sequence is 13 residues long. The V gene's germline CDR1 is SGHNT and CDR2 YENEEA. This clone was observed a single time. What it binds is not known. Each sample had two DNA replicates, 0.5 ug blood or approximately 1.5 ug tissue. Data came from immunoSEQ multiplex PCR; TCRdb stores just in-frame clones and leaves some out. The sample lists 45,000 to 50,000 clones; roughly 83% were seen once. General study points: In about 90% of the 16 patients, blood comparison separated tumor from normal breast. Tumors had roughly 2.3-fold higher T cell density and higher clonality than adjacent normal breast tissue. Enriched TCRB sequences shared across patients were mostly commonly generated sequences.

V is TRBV11-3 and J is TRBJ2-3, with D unclear. This TCR derives from a person in their fifties with breast cancer. Sequences were obtained from blood. As DNA, the CDR3 is TGTGCCAGCAGCCGATTTGGGGTCGGTACGCAGTATTTT. Its protein is CASSRFGVGTQYF. Full variable domain (missing parts from reference TRBV11-3 and TRBJ2-3): EAGVVQSPRYKIIEKKQPVAFWCNPISGHNTLYWYLQNLGQGPELLIRYENEEAVDDSQLPKDRFSAERLKGVDSTLKIQPAELGDSAVYLCASSRFGVGTQYFGPGTRLTVL.